This T cell receptor beta chain came from a study of CD8 T cells in ankylosing spondylitis. Study results and limitations: A motif in TCR beta, a set of 8 or 9 highly homologous variants, appeared characteristic of ankylosing spondylitis blood. In the blood and synovial fluid of reactive arthritis, some motif variants had been previously reported.

The CDR3 runs 17 residues. The junction had 6 bases not matched to a gene; V was cut back by 2 bases and J by 1 base. Germline V lookup: CDR1 SGHTA, CDR2 FQGNSA. TCRdb re-called the 5' RACE reads through MiXCR, storing one row per CDR3 protein. This repertoire shows about 240,000 distinct CDR3 sequences, 10% found once; its top ten account for around 3%. This clonotype has a count of ten or more. Antigen unknown. This receptor was obtained from a male donor with ankylosing spondylitis or in good health (not recorded which). The V gene is TRBV7-2, the J gene TRBJ2-5, with 11 bases aligning to TRBD2. The source material was blood, either unsorted or a sorted T cell fraction (not recorded which). Here the CDR3 DNA reads TGTGCCAGCAGCTTACGTGGGACTAGCGGCCTCCAAGAGACCCAGTACTTC. Translated: CASSLRGTSGLQETQYF.